This record covers a single T cell receptor (beta chain). Its antigen is not identified. V lost 6 bases and J lost 6, with 14 bases in between. Per the germline V gene, CDR1 is DFQATT and CDR2 is SNEGSKA (reference sequence). This CDR3 has 12 residues. The sample is drawn from a study of T cell repertoires in cytomegalovirus infection. Study-wide context: Carrying CMV and the relevant HLA type showed in public TCR beta signatures.

TCRdb analysed the reads with MiXCR anew, one entry per CDR3 protein. The repertoire holds about 830,000 distinct CDR3 sequences, over 25% seen once, with 9.5% to 15% in the top ten. Whole-study findings and limits: HLA-C-restricted CMV-specific TCR beta clonotypes were dominant in the ex vivo response.

This sequence originates from a human donor in good health (CMV status not recorded). Some clones in this sample may be carry-over from other donors' samples. Sample: cultured CD8+ T cells from PBMCs, taken from culture after CMV antigen stimulation. The V and J genes are TRBV20-1 and TRBJ1-1; D might be TRBD1 (5 bases). The CDR3 DNA reads as TGCAGTGCAGATCAAGGGGTCGCTGAAGCTTTCTTT. The encoded protein is CSADQGVAEAFF.